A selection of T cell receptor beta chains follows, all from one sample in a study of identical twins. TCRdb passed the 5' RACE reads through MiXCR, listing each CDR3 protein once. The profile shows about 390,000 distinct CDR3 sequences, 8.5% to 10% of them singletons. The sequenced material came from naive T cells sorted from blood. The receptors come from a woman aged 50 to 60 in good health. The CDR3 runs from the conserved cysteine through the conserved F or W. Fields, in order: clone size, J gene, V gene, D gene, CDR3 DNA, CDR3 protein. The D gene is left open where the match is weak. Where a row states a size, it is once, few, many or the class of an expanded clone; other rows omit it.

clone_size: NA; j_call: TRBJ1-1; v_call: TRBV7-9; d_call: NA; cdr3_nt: TGTGCCAGCAGCTCCCCCTCGGGGACTGAAGCTTTCTTT; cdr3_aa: CASSSPSGTEAFF
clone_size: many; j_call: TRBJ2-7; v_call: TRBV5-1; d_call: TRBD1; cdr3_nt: TGCGCCAGCAGCTTGGAAGGACAGGGCTACGAGCAGTACTTC; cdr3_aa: CASSLEGQGYEQYF
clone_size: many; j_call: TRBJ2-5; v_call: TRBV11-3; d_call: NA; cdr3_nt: TGTGCCAGCAGCTTCTCGACAGGAGGAAGGGAGACCCAGTACTTC; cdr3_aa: CASSFSTGGRETQYF
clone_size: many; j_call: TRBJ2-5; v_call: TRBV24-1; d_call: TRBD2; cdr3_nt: TGTGCCACCAGTGATGGCGGGACGGCGGGGGGAACCCAGTACTTC; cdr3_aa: CATSDGGTAGGTQYF
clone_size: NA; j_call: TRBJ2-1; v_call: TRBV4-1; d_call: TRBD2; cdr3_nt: TGCGCCAGCAGCCCAAAAGGGAGGGGCAGCGGGAGGGCCGCGTTCTTC; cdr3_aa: CASSPKGRGSGRAAFF
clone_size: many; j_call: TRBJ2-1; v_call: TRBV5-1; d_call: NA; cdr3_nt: TGCGCCAGCAGCTTGGTAGCCAATTCGGTCGATGAGCAGTTCTTC; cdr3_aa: CASSLVANSVDEQFF
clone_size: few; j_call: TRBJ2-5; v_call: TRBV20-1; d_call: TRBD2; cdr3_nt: TGCAGTGCTGAGGGACTAGCGGGAACGTATACAGAGACCCAGTACTTC; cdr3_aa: CSAEGLAGTYTETQYF
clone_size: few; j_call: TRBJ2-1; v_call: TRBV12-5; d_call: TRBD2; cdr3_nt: TGTGCTAGTGAGCTTGGGACTAGCGGCTACAATGAGCAGTTCTTC; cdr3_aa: CASELGTSGYNEQFF
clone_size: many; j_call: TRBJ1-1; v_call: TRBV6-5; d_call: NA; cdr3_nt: TGTGCCAGCCGAAGGGGGAGGGACACTGAAGCTTTCTTT; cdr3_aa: CASRRGRDTEAFF
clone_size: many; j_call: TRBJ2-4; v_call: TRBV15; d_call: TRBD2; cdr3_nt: TGTGCCACCAGCAGACCCACGACTAGCGGGAGGGCCGTGTCCAAAAACATTCAGTACTTC; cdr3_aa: CATSRPTTSGRAVSKNIQYF
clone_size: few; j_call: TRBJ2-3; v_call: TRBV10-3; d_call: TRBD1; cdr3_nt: TGTGCCGCCCAGGGGGATAAGGATACGCAGTATTTT; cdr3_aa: CAAQGDKDTQYF
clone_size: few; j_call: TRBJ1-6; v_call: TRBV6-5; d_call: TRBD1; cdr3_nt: TGTGCCAGCAGTGAAGACAGGGGGAATTCACCCCTCCACTTT; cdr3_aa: CASSEDRGNSPLHF
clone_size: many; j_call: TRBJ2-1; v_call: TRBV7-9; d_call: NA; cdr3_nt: TGTGCCAGCAGCTTAGCGGGAAAAGGTTCCCAGTTCTTC; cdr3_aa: CASSLAGKGSQFF